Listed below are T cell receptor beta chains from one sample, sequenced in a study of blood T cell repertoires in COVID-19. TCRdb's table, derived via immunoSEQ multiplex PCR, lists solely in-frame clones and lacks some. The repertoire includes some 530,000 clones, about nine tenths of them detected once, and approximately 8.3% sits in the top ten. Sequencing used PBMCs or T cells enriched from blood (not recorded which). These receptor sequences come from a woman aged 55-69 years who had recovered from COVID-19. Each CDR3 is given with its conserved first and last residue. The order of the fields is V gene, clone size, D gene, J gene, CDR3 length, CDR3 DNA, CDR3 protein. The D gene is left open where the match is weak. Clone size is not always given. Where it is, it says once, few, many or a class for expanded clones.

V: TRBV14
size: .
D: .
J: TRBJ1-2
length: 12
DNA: TGTGCCAGCAGCCCGCAAAGGGACAAGGTCACCTTC
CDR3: CASSPQRDKVTF

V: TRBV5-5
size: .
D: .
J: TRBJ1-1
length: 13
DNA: TGTGCCAGCAGCTTGAACAGCGGCACTGAAGCTTTCTTT
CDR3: CASSLNSGTEAFF

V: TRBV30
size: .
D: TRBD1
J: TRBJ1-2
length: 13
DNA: TGTGCCGGGAGGGACAGGGCTAACTATGGCTACACCTTC
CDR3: CAGRDRANYGYTF

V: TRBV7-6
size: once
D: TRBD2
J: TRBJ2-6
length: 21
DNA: TGTGCCAGCAGCCATCCTCTCAAGGGAGGGCCCGAGAGCTCTGGGGCCAACGTCCTGACTTTC
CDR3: CASSHPLKGGPESSGANVLTF

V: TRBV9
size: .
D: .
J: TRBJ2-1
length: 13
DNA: TGTGCCAGCAGCCTTAGCGGATACAATGAGCAGTTCTTC
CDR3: CASSLSGYNEQFF

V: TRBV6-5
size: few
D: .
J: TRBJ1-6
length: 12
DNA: TGTGCCAGCAGTTACGGGAGTTCACCCCTCCACTTT
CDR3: CASSYGSSPLHF

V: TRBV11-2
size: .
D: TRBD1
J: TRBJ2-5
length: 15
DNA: TGTGCCAGCAGCCTAGGACAGGGGGGAGCAGAGACCCAGTACTTC
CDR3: CASSLGQGGAETQYF

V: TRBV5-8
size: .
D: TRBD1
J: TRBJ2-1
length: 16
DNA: TGTGCCAGCAGCTTGGCCTGGACAGGGGGTTTAAATGAGCAGTTCTTC
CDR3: CASSLAWTGGLNEQFF

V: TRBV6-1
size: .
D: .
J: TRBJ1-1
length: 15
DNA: TGTGCCAGCAGTGAAGGACAGGCTGGGAGAACTGAAGCTTTCTTT
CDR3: CASSEGQAGRTEAFF

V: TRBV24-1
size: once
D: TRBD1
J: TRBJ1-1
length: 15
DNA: TGTGCCACCAGTAAAAGTGACAGGGGAGAGGCTGAAGCTTTCTTT
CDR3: CATSKSDRGEAEAFF

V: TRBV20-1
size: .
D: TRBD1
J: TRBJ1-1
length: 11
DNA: TGCAGTGCTGGGGGACAGAAGGAAGCTTTCTTT
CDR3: CSAGGQKEAFF

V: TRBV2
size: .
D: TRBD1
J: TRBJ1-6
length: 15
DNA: TGTGCCAGCATTATTTTCCGGGACAGTTATTCACCCCTCCACTTT
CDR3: CASIIFRDSYSPLHF

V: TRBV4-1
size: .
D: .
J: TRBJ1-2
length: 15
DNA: TGCGCCAGCGGGGAGAGGCAGGGGTACAATAATGGCTACACCTTC
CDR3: CASGERQGYNNGYTF

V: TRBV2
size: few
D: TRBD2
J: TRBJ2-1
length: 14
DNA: TGTGCCAGCAGTGACAGCGGGGGGTACAATGAGCAGTTCTTC
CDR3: CASSDSGGYNEQFF

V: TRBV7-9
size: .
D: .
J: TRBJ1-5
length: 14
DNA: TGTGCCAGCAGCGCAGCGGGTCTCAATCAGCCCCAGCATTTT
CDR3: CASSAAGLNQPQHF

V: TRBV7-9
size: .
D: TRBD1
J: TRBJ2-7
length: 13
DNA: TGTGCCAGCAGAGAGGACAGGGCGAACGAGCAGTACTTC
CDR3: CASREDRANEQYF

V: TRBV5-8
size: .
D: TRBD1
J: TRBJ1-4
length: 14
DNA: TGTGCCAGCAGCTTGGGACAGGGGAGTGAAAAACTGTTTTTT
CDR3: CASSLGQGSEKLFF

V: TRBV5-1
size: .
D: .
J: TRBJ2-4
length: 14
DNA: TGCGCCAGCAGCGCCGGGACACCATTGGGGATTCAGTACTTC
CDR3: CASSAGTPLGIQYF

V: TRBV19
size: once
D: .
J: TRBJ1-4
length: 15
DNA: TGTGCCAGTGCAGCGCGACAGAATCCTAATGAAAAACTGTTTTTT
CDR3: CASAARQNPNEKLFF

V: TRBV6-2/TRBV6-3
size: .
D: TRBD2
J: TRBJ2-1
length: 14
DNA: TGTGCCAGCAGTTACATGGGGGGGGGCAATGAGCAGTTCTTC
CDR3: CASSYMGGGNEQFF

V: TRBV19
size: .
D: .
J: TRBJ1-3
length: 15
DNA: TGTGCCAGTAAACAGGGTCCTCGGCCTGGAAACACCATATATTTT
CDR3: CASKQGPRPGNTIYF

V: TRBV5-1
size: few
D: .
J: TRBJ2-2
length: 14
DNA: TGCGCCAGCAGCTTATCGGGAAACACCGGGGAGCTGTTTTTT
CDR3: CASSLSGNTGELFF

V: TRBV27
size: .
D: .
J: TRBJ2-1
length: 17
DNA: TGTGCCAGCAGTTTAAGTCCGTCCGTGGGGGGTTACAATGAGCAGTTCTTC
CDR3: CASSLSPSVGGYNEQFF

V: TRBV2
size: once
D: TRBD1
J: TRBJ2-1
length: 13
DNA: TGTGCCAGAACGTCGGGGACAGGGGATGAGCAGTTCTTC
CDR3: CARTSGTGDEQFF

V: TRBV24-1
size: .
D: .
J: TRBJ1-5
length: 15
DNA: TGTGCCACCAGTGATTCTACAGGGAGCGGTCAGCCCCAGCATTTT
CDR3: CATSDSTGSGQPQHF

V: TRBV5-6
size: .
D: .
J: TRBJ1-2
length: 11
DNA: TGTGCCAGCAGCTCCACTTATGGCTACACCTTC
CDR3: CASSSTYGYTF

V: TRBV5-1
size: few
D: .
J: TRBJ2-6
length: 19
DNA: TGCGCCAGCAGCTTGGGCCAAGGGGTCGTCTCACCTGGGGCCAACGTCCTGACTTTC
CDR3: CASSLGQGVVSPGANVLTF

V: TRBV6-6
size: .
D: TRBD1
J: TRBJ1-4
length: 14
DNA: TGTGCCAGCAGCGAATACAGGGGAAATGAAAAACTGTTTTTT
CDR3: CASSEYRGNEKLFF

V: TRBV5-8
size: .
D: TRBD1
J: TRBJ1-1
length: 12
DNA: TGTGCCAGCAGCCTTCAGGGGGCTGAAGCTTTCTTT
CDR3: CASSLQGAEAFF

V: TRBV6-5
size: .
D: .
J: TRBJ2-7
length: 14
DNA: TGTGCCAGCAGTCCCCGGGACATGGCCTACGAGCAGTACTTC
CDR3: CASSPRDMAYEQYF

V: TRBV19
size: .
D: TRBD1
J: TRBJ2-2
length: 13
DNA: TGTGCCAGTAGTATCGGACAGGCCGGGGAGCTGTTTTTT
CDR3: CASSIGQAGELFF

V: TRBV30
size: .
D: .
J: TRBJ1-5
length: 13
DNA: TGTGCCTGTGGACAGTCCTTTAATCAGCCCCAGCATTTT
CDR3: CACGQSFNQPQHF

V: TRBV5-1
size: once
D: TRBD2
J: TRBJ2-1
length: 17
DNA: TGCGCCAGCAGCTTCGCTAGCGGGGGCGACTCCTACAATGAGCAGTTCTTC
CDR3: CASSFASGGDSYNEQFF

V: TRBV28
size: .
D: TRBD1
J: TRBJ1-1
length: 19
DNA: TGTGCCAGCAGGGCAGGGGGTATTGGGGGCGGAAGGTTTGACACTGAAGCTTTCTTT
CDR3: CASRAGGIGGGRFDTEAFF

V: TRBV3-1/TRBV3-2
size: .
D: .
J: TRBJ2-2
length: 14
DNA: TGTGCCAGCAGCCAAGTAGCCAACACCGGGGAGCTGTTTTTT
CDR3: CASSQVANTGELFF

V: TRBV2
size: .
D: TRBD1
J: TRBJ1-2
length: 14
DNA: TGTGCCAGCAGGAACAGGGGAGGTAACTATGGCTACACCTTC
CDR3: CASRNRGGNYGYTF